This T cell receptor beta chain was identified in a study of control samples from healthy donors and cancer patients. Sequencing used immunoSEQ multiplex PCR; TCRdb keeps in-frame clones, though not all of them. The top ten hold roughly 14% of the sample, which has approximately 140,000 clones, around 94% seen once. CDR1 is WSHSY, CDR2 SAAADI, per germline. V dropped 6 bases and J dropped 11; count of bases not matched to a gene: 18. The CDR3 is 17 residues long. The sample consisted of blood. The V gene is TRBV10-2, the J gene TRBJ1-6, with 8 bases fitting TRBD1. The receptor's source is a man aged 35 to 55 in good health. This CDR3 reads CASRGQGIEEFKAPLHF. CDR3 sequence (DNA): TGCGCCAGCAGAGGACAGGGTATAGAAGAATTCAAGGCACCCCTCCACTTT.